The clone carrying this T cell receptor (beta chain) occurred a few times. The antigen remains unidentified. The data are from a study of vaccination and CD4 T cells after COVID-19. Treatment given: approximately nine-day PBMC culture with coronavirus spike peptide pools or control peptides (ViraFEST assay). Every well contained 2.1 million or so PBMCs, which were grown with around 9.4 IU/ml IL-2 and 8.5 to 10 ug/ml peptide pools. Study observations and caveats: Median numbers of SARS-CoV-2-reactive clonotypes increased from approximately 23 to 38 (not a significant change).

Germline V CDR1 and CDR2: MNHEY, SVGAGI. The CDR3 length is 15 residues. Deletions cut 2 bases from V and 3 bases from J, with 11 bases between. Scientists ran DNA taken from cultured CD4+ T cells through the Oncomine TCR Beta short-read assay for sequencing. After culture, CD4+ T cells served as the source for genomic DNA extraction. MiXCR, run by TCRdb on the PCR reads, gives a single entry per CDR3 protein. The table shows roughly 4,100 distinct CDR3 sequences, with 43% occurring only once. This receptor was obtained from a human donor who had recovered from COVID-19. Material: CD4+ T cells from blood, cultured in vitro. This sequence joins TRBV6-5 and TRBJ1-5; a possible D gene is TRBD1 (6 bases). CDR3: CASSYQDSHNQPQHF. CDR3 bases: TGTGCCAGCAGTTACCAGGACAGCCACAATCAGCCCCAGCATTTT.